This T cell receptor beta chain appears in the sequencing data of a study of molecular identifiers for immune sequencing clone quantification. Study conclusions and caveats: Highly expanded clone sizes could be underestimated through barcode sharing by identical TCR molecules.

Libraries from naive CD8 cells were generated from around 18,000 to 910,000 sorted cells (with 10%, 30% or 50% RNA). Naive CD8 T cells were FACS-sorted by CD8+CD4-CCR7+CD45RA+ markers. This clonotype counts as medium-sized. The antigen is undetermined. TCRdb analysed the PCR reads with MiXCR anew, one entry per CDR3 protein. The data contain 8,000 to 11,000 distinct CDR3 sequences, 18% of them seen just once; the ten biggest clones take up 2% to 2.5%. CDR1 LNHDA and CDR2 SQIVND come from the germline V gene (reference sequence). Unmatched junction bases numbered 8, after V lost 4 bases and J lost 5 bases. The CDR3 is made up of 16 amino acids.

This chain uses TRBV19 with TRBJ2-2; 9 bases line up with TRBD2. This TCR was sampled from a human donor in good health. Some libraries in this study had Jurkat cell RNA spiked in. The material sequenced was naive CD8+ T cells from blood, with Jurkat cell RNA spiked in. Specified subset: FACS-sorted CD8+CD4-CCR7+CD45RA+ naive T cells. CDR3 DNA: TGTGCCAGTAGTAACCCGATAAGCGGGAGGACCGGGGAGCTGTTTTTT. Translating gives CASSNPISGRTGELFF. Looking up the rest from reference TRBV19 and TRBJ2-2 gives the full variable domain: DGGITQSPKYLFRKEGQNVTLSCEQNLNHDAMYWYRQDPGQGLRLIYYSQIVNDFQKGDIAEGYSVSREKKESFPLTVTSAQKNPTAFYLCASSNPISGRTGELFFGEGSRLTVL.